This record looks at one T cell receptor (beta chain) sequence and its context. The participants were between about 18 and 100 years old and came from roughly 24 US areas. As processed by the authors: Amplifying reference gene primers gave estimates of nucleated cell counts. Clones were read by immunoSEQ multiplex PCR, and TCRdb kept only the in-frame ones, dropping some. That table is the source of V, J and clone size, and D and trimming were worked out from the DNA. The table lists fewer than 250,000 clones, around 83% of them singletons, with about 26% in the top ten. This record comes from a study of blood T cell repertoires in COVID-19. Across the whole study: Symptom resolution, clearance, or two negative PCRs marked the recovered donors of Cohort 3. The United States, Italy and Spain provided the acute and convalescent COVID-19 samples.

Germline CDR1 is LNHDA and CDR2 is SQIVND (reference sequence). The CDR3 extends over 14 amino acids. Trimming shortened V by 5 bases and J by 3 bases, and 10 bases separated the two germline ends. The sequenced sample consisted of PBMCs or T cells enriched from blood (not recorded which). This TCR was sampled from a woman aged 40 to 55 in a cohort exposed to, infected with or recovered from COVID-19 (not recorded which). The J gene is TRBJ1-4, the V gene TRBV19; D may be TRBD1 (6 bases). In nucleotides, the CDR3 is TGTGCCAGTAGTGAACAGGGTTCTAATGAAAAACTGTTTTTT. It specifies CASSEQGSNEKLFF.